This T cell receptor beta chain came from a study of blood T cell repertoires in COVID-19. Some clones are missing from TCRdb's copy, which holds only in-frame ones; the method was immunoSEQ multiplex PCR. The sample includes fewer than 450,000 clones, about 88% of them seen just once. The CDR3 runs 15 residues. Germline CDR1 is SGHTA and CDR2 is FQGNSA. Losses at the gene ends were 4 bases for V and 6 bases for J; bases not matched to a gene: 4. The specimen was PBMCs or T cells enriched from blood (not recorded which). The V gene is TRBV7-2, the J gene TRBJ2-1; 12 positions match TRBD2. The clonotype was recovered from a young woman who had recovered from COVID-19. Here the CDR3 reads CASSYPGLAGNEQFF. CDR3 bases: TGTGCCAGCAGCTACCCGGGACTAGCGGGCAATGAGCAGTTCTTC.